The present T cell receptor beta chain was sequenced within a study of blood T cell repertoires in COVID-19. Study-wide background: Collection of acute and convalescent COVID-19 samples took place in the United States, Italy and Spain. Sources were T cells, B-cell-depleted T cells, or PBMCs; the material itself was cDNA or gDNA.

Germline CDR1 GTSNPN, CDR2 SVGIG (reference sequence). Trimming took 2 bases from V and 1 from J, leaving 11 bases between them. The CDR3 loop spans 15 amino acids. Authors' methods: Estimates of nucleated cell counts were drawn from the amplification of reference gene primers. TCRdb's table, derived via immunoSEQ multiplex PCR, lists solely in-frame clones and lacks some. The DNA was the basis for D and trimming; V, J and clone size are from that table. The sample contains about 140,000 clones, 85% of which appear only once. The J gene is TRBJ1-4, the V gene TRBV30, with D hard to call. This clonotype was obtained from a man aged 45-65 years with acute or convalescent COVID-19. The sample consisted of peripheral blood. The CDR3 DNA reads as TGTGCCTGGAGTCCCCGGGGTGGAACTAATGAAAAACTGTTTTTT. Translation: CAWSPRGGTNEKLFF.